This T cell receptor (beta chain) was retrieved from a study of STAT3 mutations in large granular lymphocyte leukemia. Study at large: Canonical activating STAT3 mutations were detected in roughly half of the longitudinally sequenced T-LGLL patients.

In regard to this clone: Its matching antigen is unknown.

Germline values: CDR1 SGHVS, CDR2 FQNEAQ. The CDR3 has 13 residues. Trimming shortened V by 1 base and J by 9 bases, and 9 bases separated the two germline ends. General study results and limits: No sample exists from the first appearance of each clone. At least one immunodominant TCR beta clonotype appeared in every T-cell large granular lymphocyte leukemia patient.

Approximately 40,000 productive templates were obtained per sample on average. Assay used: immunoSEQ multiplex PCR; TCRdb lists only in-frame clones, some missing. The profile shows fewer than 8,500 clones, 90% to 95% of them singletons. Sequencing used peripheral blood mononuclear cells. The chain carries TRBV7-8 and TRBJ2-2; D is possibly TRBD1 or TRBD2 (5 bases each). The origin of this receptor is a man between 50 and 59 years old with T-cell large granular lymphocyte leukemia. Some clones in this sample may be carry-over from other donors' samples. CDR3 bases: TGTGCCAGCAGCTTAGGTGGGGGACGGGAGCTGTTTTTT. It yields the protein CASSLGGGRELFF.